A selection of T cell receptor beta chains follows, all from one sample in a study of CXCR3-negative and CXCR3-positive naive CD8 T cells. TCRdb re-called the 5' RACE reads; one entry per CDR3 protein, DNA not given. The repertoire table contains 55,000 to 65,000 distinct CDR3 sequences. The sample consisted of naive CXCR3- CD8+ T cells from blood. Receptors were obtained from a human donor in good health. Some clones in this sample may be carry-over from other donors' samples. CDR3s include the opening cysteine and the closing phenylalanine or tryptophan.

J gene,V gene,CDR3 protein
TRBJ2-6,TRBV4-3,CASSQDASSGANVLTF
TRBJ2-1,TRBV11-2,CASSPAGGGHEQFF
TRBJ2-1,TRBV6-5,CASSSGTGGASYNEQFF
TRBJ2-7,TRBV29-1,CSIAEGANLYEQYF
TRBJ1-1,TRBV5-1,CASSLTGENTEAFF
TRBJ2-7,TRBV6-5,CASSDGLAESYEQYF
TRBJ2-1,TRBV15,CATSIFGGEPHNEQFF
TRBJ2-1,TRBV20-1,CSASGTSSPYNEQFF
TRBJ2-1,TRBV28,CASTPIGPYNEQFF
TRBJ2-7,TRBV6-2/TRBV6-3,CASSYLDRKFYEQYF
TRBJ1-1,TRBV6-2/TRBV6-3,CASSFRDNTEAFF
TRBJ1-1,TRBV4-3,CASSESSGVAFF
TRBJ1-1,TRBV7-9,CASSPGTGVPQNTEAFF
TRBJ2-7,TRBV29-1,CSVAAGSSEQYF
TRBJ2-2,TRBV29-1,CSVEATGPGELFF
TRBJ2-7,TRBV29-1,CSVEGVGSVNEQYF
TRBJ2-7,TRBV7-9,CASIGTAAYEQYF
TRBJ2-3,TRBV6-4,CASSDGGSTDTQYF
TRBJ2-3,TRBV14,CASSHHLQGLRADTQYF
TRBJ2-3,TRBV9,CASSVTGTSGFTDTQYF
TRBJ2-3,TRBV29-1,CSVVPGLEGDTQYF
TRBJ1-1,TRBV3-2,CASGRQLNTEAFF
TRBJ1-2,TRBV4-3,CASSQDRTGDYGYTF
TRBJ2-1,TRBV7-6,CASSSLGLPGTNEQFF